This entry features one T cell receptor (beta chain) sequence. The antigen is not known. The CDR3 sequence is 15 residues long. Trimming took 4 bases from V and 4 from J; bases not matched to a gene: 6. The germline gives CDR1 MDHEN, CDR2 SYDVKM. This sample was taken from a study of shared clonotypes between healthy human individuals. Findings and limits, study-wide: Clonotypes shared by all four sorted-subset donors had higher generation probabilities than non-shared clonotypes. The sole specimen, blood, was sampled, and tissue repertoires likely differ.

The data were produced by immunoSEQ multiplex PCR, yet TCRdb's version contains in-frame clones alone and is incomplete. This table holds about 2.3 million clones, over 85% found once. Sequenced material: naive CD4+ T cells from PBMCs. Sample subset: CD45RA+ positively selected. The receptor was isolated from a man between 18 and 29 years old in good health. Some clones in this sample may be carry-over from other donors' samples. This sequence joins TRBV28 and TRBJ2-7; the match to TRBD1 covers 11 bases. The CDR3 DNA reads TGTGCCAGCAGTTCGGACAGGGGGCTGAGGTACGAGCAGTACTTC. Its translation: CASSSDRGLRYEQYF.